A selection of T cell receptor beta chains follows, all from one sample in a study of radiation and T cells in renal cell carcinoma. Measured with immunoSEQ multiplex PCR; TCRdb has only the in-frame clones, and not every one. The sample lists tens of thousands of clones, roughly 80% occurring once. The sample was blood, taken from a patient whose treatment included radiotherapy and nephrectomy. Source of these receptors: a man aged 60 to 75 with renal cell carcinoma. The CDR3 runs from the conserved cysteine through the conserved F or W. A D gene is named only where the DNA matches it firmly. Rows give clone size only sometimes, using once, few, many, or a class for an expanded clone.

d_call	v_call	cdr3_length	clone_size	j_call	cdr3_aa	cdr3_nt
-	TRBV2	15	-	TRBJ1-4	CASRASVARGEKLFF	TGTGCCAGCAGGGCCTCGGTCGCCAGGGGTGAAAAACTGTTTTTT
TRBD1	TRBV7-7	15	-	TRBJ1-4	CASSAGTGINEKLFF	TGTGCTAGCAGCGCCGGGACAGGGATCAATGAAAAACTGTTTTTT
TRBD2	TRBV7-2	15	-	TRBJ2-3	CASSLVPGGADTQYF	TGTGCCAGCAGCTTAGTTCCGGGAGGAGCAGATACGCAGTATTTT
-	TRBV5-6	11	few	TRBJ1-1	CASSLIGEAFF	TGTGCCAGCAGCTTGATAGGTGAAGCTTTCTTT
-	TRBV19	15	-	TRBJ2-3	CASSPDRDYTDTQYF	TGTGCCAGTAGTCCCGACCGGGATTACACAGATACGCAGTATTTT
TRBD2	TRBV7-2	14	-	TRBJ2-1	CASTLAGPYNEQFF	TGTGCCAGCACCTTAGCGGGGCCCTACAATGAGCAGTTCTTC
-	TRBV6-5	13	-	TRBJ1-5	CASCGDSNQPQHF	TGTGCCAGCTGCGGAGATAGCAATCAGCCCCAGCATTTT
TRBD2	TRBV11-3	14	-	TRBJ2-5	CASSRGVGEETQYF	TGTGCCTCCTCTCGGGGGGTGGGTGAAGAGACCCAGTACTTC
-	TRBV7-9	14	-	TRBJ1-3	CASSFEGGGNTIYF	TGTGCCAGCAGCTTCGAGGGAGGTGGAAACACCATATATTTT
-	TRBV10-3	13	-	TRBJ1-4	CASRIGGHEKLFF	TGTGCCAGCAGGATCGGGGGGCACGAAAAACTGTTTTTT
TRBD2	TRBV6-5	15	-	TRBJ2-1	CASSSGTSGSYEQFF	TGTGCCAGCAGTTCGGGGACTAGCGGGAGCTATGAGCAGTTCTTC
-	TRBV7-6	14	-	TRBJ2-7	CASSPSGGLGEQYF	TGTGCCAGCAGCCCTAGTGGCGGGCTAGGGGAGCAGTACTTC
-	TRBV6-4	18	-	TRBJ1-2	CASSIPHNYRSSNYGYTF	TGTGCCAGCAGTATCCCCCACAACTACCGAAGCAGTAACTATGGCTACACCTTC
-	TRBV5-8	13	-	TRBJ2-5	CASSFSVQETQYF	TGTGCCAGCAGCTTTTCAGTTCAAGAGACCCAGTACTTC
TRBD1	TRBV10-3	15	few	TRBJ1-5	CAISEGTVGNQPQHF	TGTGCCATCAGTGAAGGGACAGTAGGCAATCAGCCCCAGCATTTT
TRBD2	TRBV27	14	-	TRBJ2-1	CASRLAGAYDEQFF	TGTGCCAGCAGGCTAGCGGGCGCTTACGATGAGCAGTTCTTC
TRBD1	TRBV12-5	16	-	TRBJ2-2	CASTPPRDRGTGELFF	TGTGCTAGTACTCCCCCCCGAGACAGGGGCACCGGGGAGCTGTTTTTT
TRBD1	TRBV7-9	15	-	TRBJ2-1	CASSLFQGAYNEQFF	TGTGCCAGCAGCTTGTTTCAGGGGGCCTACAATGAGCAGTTCTTC
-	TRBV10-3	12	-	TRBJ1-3	CATTREGNTIYF	TGTGCCACCACAAGGGAGGGAAACACCATATATTTT
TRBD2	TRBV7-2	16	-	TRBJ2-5	CASSTRGGTSMETQYF	TGTGCCAGCAGCACTCGGGGAGGGACTAGCATGGAGACCCAGTACTTC